This note documents a single T cell receptor beta chain sequence. These data come from a study of blood T cell repertoires in COVID-19. Whole-study context: The United States, Italy and Spain provided the acute and convalescent COVID-19 samples. T cells, B-cell-depleted T cells, or PBMCs supplied cDNA or gDNA.

This CDR3 is 12 amino acids long. CDR1 and CDR2 from the germline V gene are SGHTS and YDEGEE. Unmatched junction bases numbered 5, after V lost 5 bases and J lost 15 bases. In the source study's methods: Scientists estimated how many nucleated cells there were by amplifying reference gene primers. This table comes from immunoSEQ multiplex PCR, and its TCRdb copy is limited to in-frame clones, with some not included. For V, J and clone size, that table is used; D and trimming come from the DNA. The data hold over 350,000 clones, with about 89% observed a single time. The clonotype comes from a woman between 25 and 40 years old with acute or convalescent COVID-19. The chain combines TRBV5-8 with TRBJ2-1; 13 bases align to TRBD2. Sequencing used peripheral blood. CDR3 residues: CASRPTSGGGFF. CDR3 sequence (DNA): TGTGCCAGCAGACCCACTAGCGGGGGGGGGTTCTTC.